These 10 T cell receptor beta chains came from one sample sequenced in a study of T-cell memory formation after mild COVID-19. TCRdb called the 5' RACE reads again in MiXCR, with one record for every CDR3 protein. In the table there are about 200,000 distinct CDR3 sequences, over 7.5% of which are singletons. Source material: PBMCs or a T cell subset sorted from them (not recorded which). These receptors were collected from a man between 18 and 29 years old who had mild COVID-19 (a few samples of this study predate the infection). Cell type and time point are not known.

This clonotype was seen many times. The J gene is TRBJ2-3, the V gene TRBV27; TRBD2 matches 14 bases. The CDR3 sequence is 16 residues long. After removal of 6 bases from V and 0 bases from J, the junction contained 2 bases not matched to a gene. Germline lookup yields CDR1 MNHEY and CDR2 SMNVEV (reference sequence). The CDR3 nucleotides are TGTGCCAGCAGCCGACTAGCGGGGGGGAGCACAGATACGCAGTATTTT. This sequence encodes CASSRLAGGSTDTQYF.

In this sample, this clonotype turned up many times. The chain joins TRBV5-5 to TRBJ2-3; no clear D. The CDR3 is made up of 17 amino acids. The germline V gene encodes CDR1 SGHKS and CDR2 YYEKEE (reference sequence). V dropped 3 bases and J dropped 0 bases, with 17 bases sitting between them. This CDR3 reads CASSSGSRSLSTDTQYF. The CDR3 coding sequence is TGTGCCAGCAGCTCGGGCAGCAGGTCCCTTAGCACAGATACGCAGTATTTT. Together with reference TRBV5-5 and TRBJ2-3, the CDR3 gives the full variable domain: DAGVTQSPTHLIKTRGQQVTLRCSPISGHKSVSWYQQVLGQGPQFIFQYYEKEERGRGNFPDRFSARQFPNYSSELNVNALLLGDSALYLCASSSGSRSLSTDTQYFGPGTRLTVL.

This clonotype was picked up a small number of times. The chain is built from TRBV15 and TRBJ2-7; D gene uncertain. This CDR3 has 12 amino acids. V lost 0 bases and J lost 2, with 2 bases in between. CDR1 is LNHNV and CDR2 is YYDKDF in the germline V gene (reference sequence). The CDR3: CATSRDAYEQYF. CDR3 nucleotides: TGTGCCACCAGCAGAGATGCCTACGAGCAGTACTTC.

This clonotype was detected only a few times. The CDR3 DNA reads TGCAGCGCTGGGGGACTCTCAGATACGCAGTATTTT. It translates to CSAGGLSDTQYF. The V gene is TRBV29-1, the J gene TRBJ2-3; the D gene is possibly TRBD2 (6 bases). Germline CDR1 SQVTM, CDR2 ANQGSEA. V gave up 7 bases and J gave up 4 bases, with 12 bases separating them. There are 12 residues in the CDR3.

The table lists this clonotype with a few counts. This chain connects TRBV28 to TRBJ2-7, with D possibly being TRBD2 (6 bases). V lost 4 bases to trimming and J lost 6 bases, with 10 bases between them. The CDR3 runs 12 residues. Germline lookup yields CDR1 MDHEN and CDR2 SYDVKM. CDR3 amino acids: CASSSKGGEQYV. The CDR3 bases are TGTGCCAGCAGTTCAAAGGGAGGCGAGCAGTACGTC.

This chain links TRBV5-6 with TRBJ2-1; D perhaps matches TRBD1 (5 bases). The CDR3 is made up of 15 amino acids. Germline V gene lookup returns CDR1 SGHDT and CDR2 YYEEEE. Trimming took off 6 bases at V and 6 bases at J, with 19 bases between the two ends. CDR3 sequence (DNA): TGTGCCAGCACGCTACTGTTCAAGGGGTTCAATGAGCAGTTCTTC. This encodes CASTLLFKGFNEQFF.

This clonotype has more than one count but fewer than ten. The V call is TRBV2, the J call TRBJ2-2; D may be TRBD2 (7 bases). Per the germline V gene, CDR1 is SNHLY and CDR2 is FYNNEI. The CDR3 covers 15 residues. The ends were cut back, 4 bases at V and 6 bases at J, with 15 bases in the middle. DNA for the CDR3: TGTGCCAGCAGTGTAAACCTAGGGGGGGCCGGGGAGCTGTTTTTT. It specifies CASSVNLGGAGELFF.

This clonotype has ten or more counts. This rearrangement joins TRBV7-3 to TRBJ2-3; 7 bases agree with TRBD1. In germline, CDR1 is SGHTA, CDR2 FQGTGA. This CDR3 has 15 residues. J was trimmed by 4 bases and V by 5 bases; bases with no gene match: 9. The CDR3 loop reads CASSPQGQAPDTQYF. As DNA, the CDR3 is TGTGCCAGCAGCCCGCAAGGACAGGCGCCAGATACGCAGTATTTT.

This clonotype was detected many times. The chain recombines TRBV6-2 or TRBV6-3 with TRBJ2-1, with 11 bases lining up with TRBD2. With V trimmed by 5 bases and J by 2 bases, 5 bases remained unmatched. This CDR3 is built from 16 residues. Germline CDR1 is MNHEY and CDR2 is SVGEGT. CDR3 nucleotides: TGTGCCAGCAGTCCACTAGCGGGGGAAACCTACAATGAGCAGTTCTTC. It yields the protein CASSPLAGETYNEQFF.

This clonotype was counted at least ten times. CDR3 nucleotides: TGTGCCAGCAGCCAACTCAGTAGGGAGCTGTTTTTT. Translated, it gives CASSQLSRELFF. The J gene is TRBJ2-2, the V gene TRBV3-1; no definite D call. This CDR3 has 12 residues. V was cut by 2 bases and J by 9 bases, with 7 bases left in between. The germline V gene encodes CDR1 LGHDT and CDR2 YNNKEL (reference sequence). The variable domain in full, with the rest retrieved from reference TRBV3-1 and TRBJ2-2, is DTAVSQTPKYLVTQMGNDKSIKCEQNLGHDTMYWYKQDSKKFLKIMFSYNNKELIINETVPNRFSPKSPDKAHLNLHINSLELGDSAVYFCASSQLSRELFFGEGSRLTVL.